The rows below give T cell receptor beta chains drawn from one sample of a study of cytomegalovirus exposure and HLA in healthy donors. Here immunoSEQ multiplex PCR was the method, and the copy in TCRdb shows in-frame clones only, minus some. Among more than 150,000 clones listed, 70% to 80% were seen once. The sequenced sample consisted of PBMCs. These receptor sequences come from a man aged 18 to 29 in good health and CMV-seronegative. The CDR3 runs from the conserved cysteine through the conserved F or W. D genes are given only for firm matches. Not every row has a clone size; where given, it reads once, few, many or a size class.

CDR3aa	CDR3nt	abundance	v_gene	j_gene	d_gene
CASIMTGGAEKLFF	TGTGCCAGCATAATGACAGGGGGCGCGGAAAAACTGTTTTTT	.	TRBV6-1	TRBJ1-4	TRBD1
CASSPDMAEQYF	TGTGCCAGCAGTCCCGACATGGCTGAGCAGTACTTC	.	TRBV28	TRBJ2-7	.
CASSARGTTEAFF	TGTGCCAGCAGTGCCAGGGGTACGACTGAAGCTTTCTTT	.	TRBV6-5	TRBJ1-1	.
CASSFRLAGGPDTQYF	TGTGCCAGCAGCTTCAGACTAGCGGGGGGGCCAGATACGCAGTATTTT	.	TRBV5-4	TRBJ2-3	TRBD2
CASSSYRGPDTQYF	TGTGCCAGCAGCTCGTACAGGGGGCCGGATACGCAGTATTTT	.	TRBV5-6	TRBJ2-3	TRBD1
CASSFVAGAADTQYF	TGTGCCAGCAGTTTCGTGGCGGGAGCGGCAGATACGCAGTATTTT	few	TRBV27	TRBJ2-3	TRBD2
CASSFEVETQYF	TGTGCCAGCAGCTTTGAGGTCGAGACCCAGTACTTC	few	TRBV7-9	TRBJ2-5	.
CASSLPGGITEAFF	TGTGCCAGCAGTTTACCTGGAGGGATTACTGAAGCTTTCTTT	.	TRBV28	TRBJ1-1	.
CSVNPRLVDTQYF	TGCAGCGTTAATCCCCGGTTAGTGGATACGCAGTATTTT	.	TRBV29-1	TRBJ2-3	.
CASSMKLGALNTEAFF	TGTGCCAGTAGTATGAAGCTGGGGGCCTTGAACACTGAAGCTTTCTTT	few	TRBV19	TRBJ1-1	.
CASSSRGEQYF	TGTGCCAGCAGCTCGAGAGGCGAGCAGTACTTC	.	TRBV7-8	TRBJ2-7	.
CAWRRYQQGTSGLSSYEQYF	TGTGCCTGGCGGCGATACCAACAGGGGACTAGCGGGCTGAGCTCCTACGAGCAGTACTTC	.	TRBV30	TRBJ2-7	TRBD2
CASSLADTQYF	TGCGCCAGCAGCTTGGCGGATACGCAGTATTTT	once	TRBV5-1	TRBJ2-3	.
CASSLDPVSGANVLTF	TGCGCCAGCAGCTTGGATCCAGTCTCTGGGGCCAACGTCCTGACTTTC	.	TRBV5-1	TRBJ2-6	.
CASSLEGAPSYEQYF	TGTGCCAGCAGCTTAGAGGGGGCCCCCTCCTACGAGCAGTACTTC	.	TRBV7-9	TRBJ2-7	TRBD1
CASSLAPSGETQYF	TGTGCCAGCAGTTTAGCCCCTTCGGGAGAGACCCAGTACTTC	.	TRBV27	TRBJ2-5	.
CASSLEGGSNQPQHF	TGCGCCAGCAGCTTGGAGGGGGGGAGCAATCAGCCCCAGCATTTT	.	TRBV5-1	TRBJ1-5	.
CASSPPQGRIGGYTF	TGTGCCAGCAGCCCCCCGCAGGGGCGCATTGGCGGCTACACCTTC	.	TRBV28	TRBJ1-2	.
CASSQTGNGANVLTF	TGCGCCAGCAGCCAAACAGGCAACGGGGCCAACGTCCTGACTTTC	once	TRBV4-1	TRBJ2-6	.
CASSYRTGGTDTQYF	TGTGCCAGCAGTTACCGGACAGGGGGCACAGATACGCAGTATTTT	once	TRBV28	TRBJ2-3	TRBD1
CASKRGTDEKLFF	TGTGCCAGCAAGAGGGGGACGGATGAAAAACTGTTTTTT	.	TRBV27	TRBJ1-4	.
CARSLIPGSPNYGYTF	TGTGCCAGAAGCTTGATTCCAGGTTCTCCAAACTATGGCTACACCTTC	.	TRBV5-3	TRBJ1-2	.
CAWSRRLAGASYNEQFF	TGTGCCTGGAGCAGGAGGCTAGCGGGGGCCTCCTACAATGAGCAGTTCTTC	.	TRBV30	TRBJ2-1	TRBD2
CASSGTGGGYGYTF	TGTGCCAGTAGTGGGACAGGGGGTGGCTATGGCTACACCTTC	few	TRBV19	TRBJ1-2	TRBD1
CASSPLGRENTEAFF	TGTGCCAGCAGTCCTTTAGGGCGGGAGAACACTGAAGCTTTCTTT	few	TRBV6-1	TRBJ1-1	.
CASSLARHARERTEAFF	TGTGCCAGCAGCTTAGCGAGGCATGCCCGGGAGAGGACTGAAGCTTTCTTT	.	TRBV11-2	TRBJ1-1	.
CASTRDLQETQYF	TGTGCCAGCACCCGGGACTTACAAGAGACCCAGTACTTC	.	TRBV6-1	TRBJ2-5	.
CASSVDSRSRYEQYF	TGTGCCAGTAGTGTGGACAGCCGTTCGAGGTACGAGCAGTACTTC	.	TRBV19	TRBJ2-7	.
CASSLVGGGSSEAFF	TGTGCCAGCAGCTTAGTTGGAGGGGGCTCCTCTGAAGCTTTCTTT	.	TRBV7-2	TRBJ1-1	TRBD1
CASSAIDSPPYNEQFF	TGTGCCAGCAGCGCCATAGATTCCCCCCCTTACAATGAGCAGTTCTTC	.	TRBV5-6	TRBJ2-1	.
CASSQPPGQGAKDTQYF	TGTGCCAGCAGCCAACCGCCGGGACAGGGGGCGAAAGATACGCAGTATTTT	.	TRBV14	TRBJ2-3	TRBD1
CASSYQGGNTEAFF	TGTGCCAGCAGTTATCAGGGGGGGAACACTGAAGCTTTCTTT	.	TRBV28	TRBJ1-1	TRBD1
CASSRRLAGGPVAYNEQFF	TGTGCCAGCAGTCGGAGACTAGCGGGAGGGCCGGTAGCCTACAATGAGCAGTTCTTC	.	TRBV7-2	TRBJ2-1	TRBD2
CASSSRQGAREQYF	TGTGCCAGCAGTTCGCGGCAGGGGGCGAGGGAGCAGTACTTC	.	TRBV28	TRBJ2-7	TRBD1
CASTDSVEAFF	TGTGCCAGCACCGACAGCGTTGAAGCTTTCTTT	once	TRBV7-9	TRBJ1-1	.
CASSLSGQFSGANVLTF	TGTGCCAGCAGTTTATCGGGACAGTTTTCTGGGGCCAACGTCCTGACTTTC	.	TRBV28	TRBJ2-6	TRBD1
CASRDRVLSYEQYF	TGTGCCAGCCGGGACAGGGTCCTCTCCTACGAGCAGTACTTC	.	TRBV2	TRBJ2-7	TRBD1